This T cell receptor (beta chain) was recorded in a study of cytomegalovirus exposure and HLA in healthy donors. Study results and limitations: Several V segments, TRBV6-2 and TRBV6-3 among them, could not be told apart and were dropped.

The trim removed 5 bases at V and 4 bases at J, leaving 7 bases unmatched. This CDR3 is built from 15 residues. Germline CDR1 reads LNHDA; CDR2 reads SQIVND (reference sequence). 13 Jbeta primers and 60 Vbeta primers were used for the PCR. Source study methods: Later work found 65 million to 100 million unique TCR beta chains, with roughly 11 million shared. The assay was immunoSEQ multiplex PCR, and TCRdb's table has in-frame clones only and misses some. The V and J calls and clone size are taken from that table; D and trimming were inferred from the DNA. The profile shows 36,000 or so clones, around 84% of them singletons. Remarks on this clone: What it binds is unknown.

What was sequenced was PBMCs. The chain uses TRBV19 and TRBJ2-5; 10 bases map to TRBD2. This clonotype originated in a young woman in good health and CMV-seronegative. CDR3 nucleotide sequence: TGTGCCAGTAGTTTAAGCGGGGGGGCACCAGAGACCCAGTACTTC. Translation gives CASSLSGGAPETQYF.